These 29 T cell receptor beta chains came from one sample sequenced in a study of blood T cells in healthy people across ages. A second PCR of 7 to 11 cycles used a sample-barcoded 5' primer and a J-beta primer mix. TCRdb reprocessed the 5' RACE reads via MiXCR and lists one record per CDR3 protein. This table has about 1.8 million distinct CDR3 sequences, about 50% appearing once. The sequenced sample consisted of blood. Receptor source: a middle-aged woman in good health.

The chain carries TRBV27 and TRBJ2-5; D may be TRBD2 (6 bases). The J call may not be correct, given that the DNA end is closer to TRBJ2-7. The germline V gene encodes CDR1 MNHEY and CDR2 SMNVEV (reference sequence). This CDR3 region has 15 residues. The CDR3 nucleotides read TGTGCCAGCAGTTTAGCGGCGGAGGGATACTACGAGCAGTACTTC. It yields the protein CASSLAAEGYYEQYF.

The chain couples TRBV6-6 to TRBJ2-3, with 11 bases matching TRBD1. The junction had 3 bases not matched to a gene; V was cut back by 7 bases and J by 3 bases. CDR1 and CDR2 from the germline V gene are MNHNY and SVGAGI (reference sequence). The CDR3 has 14 residues. The chain's CDR3 is CASIGTGGTDTQYF. The CDR3 bases are TGTGCCAGCATCGGGACAGGGGGGACAGATACGCAGTATTTT.

This chain joins TRBV3-1 and TRBJ2-7; 7 bases are shared with TRBD1. This CDR3 comprises 14 residues. The germline gives CDR1 LGHDT, CDR2 YNNKEL (reference sequence). J gave up 7 bases and V 4 bases, and 10 bases lay outside the gene matches. The CDR3 is CASSPTTGSGEQYF. The CDR3 coding sequence is TGTGCCAGCAGCCCAACGACAGGGTCGGGGGAGCAGTACTTC.

This chain joins TRBV20-1 and TRBJ2-3; D call uncertain. The germline CDR1 and CDR2 sequences are DFQATT and SNEGSKA (reference sequence). Trimming cost V 3 bases and J 0 bases, with 13 bases left between them. The CDR3 totals 15 residues. CDR3 sequence: CSARKHPTSTDTQYF. The DNA for the CDR3 is TGCAGTGCTAGGAAGCACCCGACTAGCACAGATACGCAGTATTTT.

The chain employs TRBV12-3 or TRBV12-4 and TRBJ2-1; D remains ambiguous. The CDR3 contains 13 residues. Trimming stripped 1 base from V and 5 bases from J, with 6 bases between. The CDR3 sequence is CASSLGKNNEQFF. As DNA, the CDR3 is TGTGCCAGCAGTTTAGGGAAAAACAATGAGCAGTTCTTC.

The rearrangement links TRBV12-3 or TRBV12-4 to TRBJ1-5; D gene uncertain. The germline V and J ends were trimmed by 5 bases and 0 bases, with 8 bases remaining between them. The CDR3 is 14 residues long. The CDR3 DNA reads TGTGCCAGCAGTCCGAGTAATAGCAATCAGCCCCAGCATTTT. Encoded protein: CASSPSNSNQPQHF.

V and J are TRBV20-1 and TRBJ1-4; TRBD1 might be the D (6 bases). The CDR3 is 15 residues long. From germline, CDR1 is DFQATT and CDR2 SNEGSKA (reference sequence). V shed 3 bases and J shed 3 bases, with 14 bases lying between them. CDR3 sequence (DNA): TGCAGTGCTAGCGAAGCGGACAGCTCTAATGAAAAACTGTTTTTT. This gives the protein CSASEADSSNEKLFF.

The chain couples TRBV20-1 to TRBJ2-5, with 8 nucleotides matching TRBD1. After removal of 5 bases from V and 11 bases from J, the junction contained 16 bases not matched to a gene. The germline gives CDR1 DFQATT, CDR2 SNEGSKA (reference sequence). The CDR3 is 14 amino acids. CDR3 bases: TGCAGTGCTGCGGACAGGGCAACTTACAATGAGCAGTACTTC. This codes for CSAADRATYNEQYF.

The rearrangement uses TRBV25-1 and TRBJ2-5; D possibly corresponds to TRBD2 (7 bases). The DNA matches TRBJ2-7 better at its end, which makes the J call doubtful. The germline CDR1 and CDR2 sequences are MGHDK and SYGVNS. The CDR3 runs to 14 residues. The DNA for the CDR3 is TGTGCCAGCAGTGAATCGGGGGGCCCCTACGAGCAGTACTTC. The encoded protein is CASSESGGPYEQYF.

This chain joins TRBV7-2 and TRBJ2-5; tentatively, D is TRBD1 or TRBD2 (6 bases each). Trimming removed 7 bases from V and 1 base from J, with 16 bases in between. Germline V gene sequence: CDR1 SGHTA, CDR2 FQGNSA. The CDR3 covers 15 residues. CDR3 amino acids: CASTEQGGLQETQYF. The CDR3 region has the DNA TGTGCCAGCACCGAACAAGGGGGGCTCCAAGAGACCCAGTACTTC.

This chain connects TRBV20-1 to TRBJ1-5; D perhaps matches TRBD1 (6 bases). V lost 3 bases, J lost 5 bases, and 23 bases lay in between. CDR1 and CDR2 from the germline V gene are DFQATT and SNEGSKA (reference sequence). This CDR3 comprises 17 residues. CDR3 bases: TGCAGTGCTAGGCCTTTAATGGGGGCGCGGATTGATCAGCCCCAGCATTTT. Protein: CSARPLMGARIDQPQHF.

This clonotype has just a few counts. The rearrangement joins TRBV3-1 to TRBJ2-5; D may be TRBD1 or TRBD2 (5 bases each). Trimming pared 1 base from V and 4 bases from J, leaving 13 bases between. CDR1 is LGHDT, CDR2 YNNKEL, per germline (reference sequence). The length of the CDR3 is 15 residues. For the CDR3, the DNA is TGTGCCAGCAGCCAAGGCGAAGTGGGGGTAGAGACCCAGTACTTC. This translates into CASSQGEVGVETQYF.

This clonotype was counted between two and nine times. The genes are TRBV24-1 and TRBJ2-3, with 8 bases identical to TRBD1. Germline loops: CDR1 KGHDR, CDR2 SFDVKD. There are 16 residues in the CDR3. J gave up 4 bases and V 4 bases, and 9 bases lay outside the gene matches. The CDR3 coding sequence is TGTGCCACCAGTGACCCAGGGACAGGCCAACCAGATACGCAGTATTTT. This sequence encodes CATSDPGTGQPDTQYF.

This clonotype was detected a few times. The chain couples TRBV7-2 to TRBJ2-4; D is perhaps TRBD1 or TRBD2 (6 bases each). V was pared by 5 bases and J by 15 bases, with 20 bases between. This CDR3 has 13 residues. The germline CDR1 and CDR2 sequences are SGHTA and FQGNSA. In nucleotides, the CDR3 is TGTGCCAGCAGCCGCAGTGGGGGCGGGGTCGGGTACTTC. Translating it yields CASSRSGGGVGYF.

The table lists this clonotype with a few counts. The J gene is TRBJ2-1, the V gene TRBV27, with 12 bases that match TRBD2. CDR1 and CDR2 from the germline V gene are MNHEY and SMNVEV (reference sequence). V dropped 2 bases and J dropped 2; count of bases not matched to a gene: 10. The CDR3 has 19 residues. As DNA, the CDR3 is TGTGCCAGCAGTTTAGCCCTTCGACTAGCGGGGGCCGCCTACAATGAGCAGTTCTTC. It is translated as CASSLALRLAGAAYNEQFF.

The chain is built from TRBV20-1 and TRBJ2-1; TRBD2 matches at 9 bases. The CDR3 is 15 residues long. The ends lost 3 bases at V and 3 bases at J; junction bases unmatched: 6. Per germline, CDR1 DFQATT and CDR2 SNEGSKA (reference sequence). The CDR3 region is CSASTLAGFYNEQFF. CDR3 sequence (DNA): TGCAGTGCTAGCACGCTAGCGGGGTTCTACAATGAGCAGTTCTTC.

J is TRBJ2-3 and V is TRBV7-2; 9 bases are a match to TRBD2. The ends lost 7 bases at V and 2 bases at J; junction bases unmatched: 7. Per germline, CDR1 SGHTA and CDR2 FQGNSA. The CDR3 totals 15 residues. This CDR3 is CASIYLGLATDTQYF. For the CDR3, the DNA is TGTGCCAGCATATACCTGGGACTAGCCACAGATACGCAGTATTTT.

The rearrangement links TRBV6-2 or TRBV6-3 to TRBJ1-6; D is unclear. The CDR3 runs to 13 residues. V lost 5 bases and J 10 bases, leaving 12 bases between the germline ends. Germline lookup yields CDR1 MNHEY and CDR2 SVGEGT. The CDR3 nucleotides are TGTGCCAGCAGTACCTACCATGGGTCACCCCTCCACTTT. The encoded protein is CASSTYHGSPLHF.

The chain joins TRBV15 to TRBJ1-4; possibly TRBD1 for D (5 bases). Germline CDR1 LNHNV, CDR2 YYDKDF (reference sequence). V gave up 0 bases and J gave up 8 bases, with 13 bases separating them. CDR3 size: 15 residues. CDR3 sequence: CATSRDGRGREKLFF. The CDR3 region has the DNA TGTGCCACCAGCAGAGATGGGAGGGGTAGGGAAAAACTGTTTTTT.

This clonotype was observed a few times. This rearrangement joins TRBV12-3 or TRBV12-4 to TRBJ2-5, with 7 bases matching TRBD1. Unmatched junction bases numbered 7, after V lost 5 bases and J lost 1 base. This CDR3 has 15 amino acids. The CDR3 coding sequence is TGTGCCAGCAGTCCGAACAGGGGTCCCCAAGAGACCCAGTACTTC. The encoded protein is CASSPNRGPQETQYF.

There are a few counts of this clonotype. The chain uses TRBV20-1 and TRBJ2-6, with a tentative D call TRBD2 (6 bases). This CDR3 is built from 16 residues. V was pared by 2 bases and J by 0 bases, with 11 bases between. CDR1 DFQATT and CDR2 SNEGSKA come from the germline V gene (reference sequence). The CDR3 nucleotides read TGCAGTGCTAGACCCAAGGAGGGCTCTGGGGCCAACGTCCTGACTTTC. Amino acids: CSARPKEGSGANVLTF.

This clonotype was detected only a few times. The chain joins TRBV7-2 to TRBJ2-3; D not certain. This CDR3 has 13 residues. With 5 bases removed from V and 6 bases from J, the gap between germline ends came to 12 bases. CDR1 is SGHTA and CDR2 is FQGNSA in the germline V gene. CDR3 region: CASSRMGRDTQYF. Written as DNA, the CDR3 is TGTGCCAGCAGCCGCATGGGCCGGGATACGCAGTATTTT.

This clonotype was seen more than once but under ten times. The chain uses TRBV7-3 and TRBJ2-1; 8 positions agree with TRBD2. The CDR3 extends over 12 amino acids. The germline CDR1 and CDR2 sequences are SGHTA and FQGTGA. V was clipped by 6 bases and J by 8 bases; unmatched bases: 3. CDR3: CASSGTSHEQFF. CDR3 DNA: TGTGCCAGCAGTGGGACTAGTCATGAGCAGTTCTTC.

V and J are TRBV20-1 and TRBJ2-7, with D uncertain. Trimming removed 0 bases from V and 2 bases from J, with 14 bases in between. The CDR3 has 15 amino acids. CDR1 and CDR2 from the germline V gene are DFQATT and SNEGSKA (reference sequence). The CDR3 DNA reads as TGCAGTGCTAGAGATGCCCTTTCCTTAACCTACGAGCAGTACTTC. It yields the protein CSARDALSLTYEQYF.

The chain employs TRBV12-3 or TRBV12-4 and TRBJ2-5; D gene unclear. There are 14 residues in the CDR3. Deletions cut 5 bases from V and 2 bases from J, with 12 bases between. In DNA, the CDR3 is TGTGCCAGCAGTGCGCAGCTAGGGCAAGAGACCCAGTACTTC. Its protein product is CASSAQLGQETQYF.

The chain uses TRBV12-3 or TRBV12-4 and TRBJ2-3; 7 bases agree with TRBD1. V trimming: 9 bases; J trimming: 5 bases; junction bases outside the gene matches: 14. The CDR3 runs to 15 residues. CDR3 protein: CASSGSRGMLDTQYF. Written as DNA, the CDR3 is TGTGCCAGTTCGGGAAGCAGGGGGATGCTAGATACGCAGTATTTT.

The V and J genes are TRBV7-2 and TRBJ2-3; TRBD2 matches at 10 bases. Germline loops: CDR1 SGHTA, CDR2 FQGNSA. V lost 4 bases to trimming and J lost 4 bases; unmatched junction nucleotides: 5. The CDR3 runs to 15 residues. The CDR3 here is CASSSLAGWADTQYF. The CDR3 DNA sequence: TGTGCCAGCAGCTCACTAGCGGGGTGGGCAGATACGCAGTATTTT.

The chain recombines TRBV6-6 with TRBJ1-4, with a tentative D call TRBD1 (6 bases). CDR3 length equals 15 residues. The V end was cut by 10 bases, the J end by 8 bases, with 23 bases between. Germline CDR1 is MNHNY and CDR2 is SVGAGI (reference sequence). In DNA form, the CDR3 reads TGTGCCACCCGACGACAGGCTAGTTCCAACGAAAAACTGTTTTTT. It encodes CATRRQASSNEKLFF.

This rearrangement joins TRBV4-3 to TRBJ2-7; 9 bases are shared with TRBD1. The V segment lost 4 bases and the J segment 7 bases; nucleotides outside the gene matches: 11. Germline V gives CDR1 LGHNA, CDR2 YSLEER. The CDR3 spans 15 residues. The CDR3 DNA follows: TGCGCCAGCAGCCGCTACCGGGACAGGGAGGATGAGCAGTACTTC. Translating gives CASSRYRDREDEQYF.